Listed below are T cell receptor beta chains from one sample, sequenced in a study of molecular identifiers for immune sequencing clone quantification. TCRdb called the PCR reads again in MiXCR, with one record for every CDR3 protein. The sample includes 300,000 to 400,000 distinct CDR3 sequences, about 22% of them seen just once. The specimen sequenced was naive CD8+ T cells from blood, with Jurkat cell RNA spiked in. The receptors originated from a human donor in good health. Some libraries in this study had Jurkat cell RNA spiked in. The CDR3 runs from the conserved cysteine through the conserved F or W. The D gene is left open where the match is weak. Size tells how often a clone was seen (once, few, many) or the class of an expanded clone, and some rows leave it out.

j_call clone_size v_call d_call cdr3_aa cdr3_nt
TRBJ1-4 many TRBV7-9 - CASSSSRGIQESPATNEKLFF TGTGCCAGCAGCTCCTCCCGGGGCATACAGGAGTCCCCGGCAACTAATGAAAAACTGTTTTTT
TRBJ2-7 few TRBV2 TRBD1 CASSEYRDRSSYEQYF TGTGCCAGCAGTGAATACCGGGACAGGAGCTCCTACGAGCAGTACTTC
TRBJ2-5 - TRBV7-2 - CASSLPDNQETQYF TGTGCCAGCAGCTTACCAGACAACCAAGAGACCCAGTACTTC
TRBJ2-7 many TRBV29-1 TRBD1 CSVDLTGGGYEQYF TGCAGCGTTGATCTGACAGGGGGTGGCTACGAGCAGTACTTC
TRBJ1-5 many TRBV4-3 TRBD1 CASSRDRYSNQPQHF TGCGCCAGCAGCCGGGACAGGTATAGCAATCAGCCCCAGCATTTT
TRBJ2-7 few TRBV19 - CASSMGVLYEQYF TGTGCCAGTAGTATGGGCGTGCTCTACGAGCAGTACTTC
TRBJ1-2 - TRBV5-3 - CASSLGFGNCGYTF TGTGCCAGCAGCTTGGGGTTCGGAAACTGTGGCTACACCTTC
TRBJ2-3 many TRBV20-1 - CSAIGPPITDTQYF TGCAGTGCCATCGGGCCCCCGATCACAGATACGCAGTATTTT
TRBJ2-7 few TRBV16 TRBD1 CASSHEDRIETYEQYF TGTGCCAGCAGCCATGAGGACAGGATAGAAACCTACGAGCAGTACTTC
TRBJ1-4 many TRBV7-2 - CASSLGPGQNNEKLFF TGTGCCAGCAGCTTAGGGCCCGGACAGAACAATGAAAAACTGTTTTTT
TRBJ1-1 many TRBV28 - CASSFGQGIEENTEAFF TGTGCCAGCAGTTTTGGTCAGGGGATAGAGGAGAACACTGAAGCTTTCTTT
TRBJ2-3 - TRBV7-2 - CASSLMETRSTDTQYF TGTGCCAGCAGCTTAATGGAAACGAGAAGCACAGATACGCAGTATTTT
TRBJ1-3 many TRBV12-3/TRBV12-4 - CASSFSRVGNTIYF TGTGCCAGCAGTTTTTCCAGGGTCGGAAACACCATATATTTT
TRBJ2-3 many TRBV9 - CASSPPRVSTDTQYF TGTGCCAGCAGCCCCCCGCGGGTCAGCACAGATACGCAGTATTTT
TRBJ2-5 many TRBV12-3/TRBV12-4 - CASRVLDGRQETQYF TGTGCCAGCAGGGTATTGGACGGACGCCAAGAGACCCAGTACTTC
TRBJ1-5 many TRBV15 - CATSREGYSNQPQHF TGTGCCACCAGCAGAGAAGGTTATAGCAATCAGCCCCAGCATTTT
TRBJ2-1 many TRBV7-3 TRBD2 CASSLSREGYNEQFF TGTGCCAGCAGCTTATCGCGGGAGGGCTACAATGAGCAGTTCTTC
TRBJ2-5 many TRBV6-5 - CASQLGGPGETQYF TGTGCCAGCCAACTTGGGGGGCCGGGGGAGACCCAGTACTTC